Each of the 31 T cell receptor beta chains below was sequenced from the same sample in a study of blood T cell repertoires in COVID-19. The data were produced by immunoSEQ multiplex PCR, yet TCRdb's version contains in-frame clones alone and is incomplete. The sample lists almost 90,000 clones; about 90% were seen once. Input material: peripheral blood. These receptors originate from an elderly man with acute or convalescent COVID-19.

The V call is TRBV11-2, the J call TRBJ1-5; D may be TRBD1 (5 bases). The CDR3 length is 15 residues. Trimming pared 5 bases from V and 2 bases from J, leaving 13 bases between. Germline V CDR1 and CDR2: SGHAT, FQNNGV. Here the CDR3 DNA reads TGTGCCAGCAGCCTTGAGGCGGGGGGCAATCAGCCCCAGCATTTT. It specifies CASSLEAGGNQPQHF. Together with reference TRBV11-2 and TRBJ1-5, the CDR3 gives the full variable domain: EAGVAQSPRYKIIEKRQSVAFWCNPISGHATLYWYQQILGQGPKLLIQFQNNGVVDDSQLPKDRFSAERLKGVDSTLKIQPAKLEDSAVYLCASSLEAGGNQPQHFGDGTRLSIL.

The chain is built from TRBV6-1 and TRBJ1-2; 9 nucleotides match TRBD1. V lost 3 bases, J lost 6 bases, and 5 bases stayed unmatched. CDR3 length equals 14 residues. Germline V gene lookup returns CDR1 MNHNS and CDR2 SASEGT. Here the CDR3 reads CASSEKQGADGYTF. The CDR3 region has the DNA TGTGCCAGCAGTGAGAAACAGGGGGCAGATGGCTACACCTTC.

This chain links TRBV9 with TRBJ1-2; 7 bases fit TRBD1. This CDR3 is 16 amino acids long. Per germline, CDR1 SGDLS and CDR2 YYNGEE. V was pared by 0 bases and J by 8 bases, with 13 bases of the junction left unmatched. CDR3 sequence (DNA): TGTGCCAGCAGCGTAGGAAGGGACAGCACTATGAGGGGCTACACCTTC. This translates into CASSVGRDSTMRGYTF.

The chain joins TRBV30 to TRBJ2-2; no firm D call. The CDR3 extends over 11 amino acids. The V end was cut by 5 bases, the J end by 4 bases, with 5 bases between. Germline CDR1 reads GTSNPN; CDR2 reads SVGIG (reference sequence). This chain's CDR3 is CAWSGTGELFF. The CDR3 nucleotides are TGTGCCTGGTCGGGCACCGGGGAGCTGTTTTTT.

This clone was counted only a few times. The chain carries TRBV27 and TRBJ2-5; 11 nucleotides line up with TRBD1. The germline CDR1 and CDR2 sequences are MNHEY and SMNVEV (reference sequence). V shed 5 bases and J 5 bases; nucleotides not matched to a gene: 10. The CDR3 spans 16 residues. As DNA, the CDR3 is TGTGCCAGCAGTAAGAAACGGACAGGGGGCTTGGAGACCCAGTACTTC. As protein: CASSKKRTGGLETQYF.

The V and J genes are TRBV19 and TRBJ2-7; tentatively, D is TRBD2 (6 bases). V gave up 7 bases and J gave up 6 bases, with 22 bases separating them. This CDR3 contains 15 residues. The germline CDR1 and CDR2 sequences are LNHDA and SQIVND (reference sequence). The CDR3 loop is CASTARPGGGSEQYF. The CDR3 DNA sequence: TGTGCCAGTACCGCTCGCCCTGGTGGAGGGTCCGAGCAGTACTTC.

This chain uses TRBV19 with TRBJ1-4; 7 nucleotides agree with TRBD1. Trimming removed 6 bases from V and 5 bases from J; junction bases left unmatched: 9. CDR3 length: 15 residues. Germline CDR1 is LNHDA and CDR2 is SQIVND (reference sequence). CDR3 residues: CASSIRQGQNEKLFF. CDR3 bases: TGTGCCAGTAGCATCAGACAGGGCCAGAATGAAAAACTGTTTTTT. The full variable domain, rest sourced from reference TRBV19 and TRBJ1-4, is DGGITQSPKYLFRKEGQNVTLSCEQNLNHDAMYWYRQDPGQGLRLIYYSQIVNDFQKGDIAEGYSVSREKKESFPLTVTSAQKNPTAFYLCASSIRQGQNEKLFFGSGTQLSVL.

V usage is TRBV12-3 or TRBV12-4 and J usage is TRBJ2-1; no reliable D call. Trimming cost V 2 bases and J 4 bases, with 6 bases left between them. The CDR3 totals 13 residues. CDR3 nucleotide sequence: TGTGCCAGCAGTTTACCAGAATACAATGAGCAGTTCTTC. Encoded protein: CASSLPEYNEQFF.

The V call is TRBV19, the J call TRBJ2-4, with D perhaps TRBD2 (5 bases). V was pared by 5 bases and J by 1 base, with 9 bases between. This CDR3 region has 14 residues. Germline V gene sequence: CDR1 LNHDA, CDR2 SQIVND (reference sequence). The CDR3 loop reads CASSGREAKNIQYF. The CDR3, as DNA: TGTGCCAGTAGTGGAAGGGAGGCCAAAAACATTCAGTACTTC.

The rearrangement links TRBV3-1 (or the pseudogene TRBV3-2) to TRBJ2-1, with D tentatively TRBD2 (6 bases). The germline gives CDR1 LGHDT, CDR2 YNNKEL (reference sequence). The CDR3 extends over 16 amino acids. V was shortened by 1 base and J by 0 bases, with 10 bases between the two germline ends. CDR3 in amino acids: CASSQGGRGSYNEQFF. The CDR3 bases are TGTGCCAGCAGCCAAGGAGGGCGGGGCTCCTACAATGAGCAGTTCTTC.

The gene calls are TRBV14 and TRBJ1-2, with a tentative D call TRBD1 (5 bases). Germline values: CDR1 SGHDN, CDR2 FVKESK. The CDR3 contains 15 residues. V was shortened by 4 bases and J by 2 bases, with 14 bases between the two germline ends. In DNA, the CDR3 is TGTGCCAGCAGCCTTAGAAAGGGGTGGAACTATGGCTACACCTTC. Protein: CASSLRKGWNYGYTF.

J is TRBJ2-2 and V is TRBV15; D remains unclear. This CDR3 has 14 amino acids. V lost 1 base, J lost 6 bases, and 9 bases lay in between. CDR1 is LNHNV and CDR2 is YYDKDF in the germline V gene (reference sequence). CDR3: CATSRVRYPGELFF. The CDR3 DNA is TGTGCCACCAGCAGAGTTCGGTACCCCGGGGAGCTGTTTTTT. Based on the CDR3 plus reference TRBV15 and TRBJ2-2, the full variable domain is DAMVIQNPRYQVTQFGKPVTLSCSQTLNHNVMYWYQQKSSQAPKLLFHYYDKDFNNEADTPDNFQSRRPNTSFCFLDIRSPGLGDTAMYLCATSRVRYPGELFFGEGSRLTVL.

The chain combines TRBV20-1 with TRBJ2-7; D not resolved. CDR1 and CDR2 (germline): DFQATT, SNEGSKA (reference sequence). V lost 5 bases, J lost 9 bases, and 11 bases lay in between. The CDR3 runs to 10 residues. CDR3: CSASEVGQYF. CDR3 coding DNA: TGCAGTGCTTCCGAGGTAGGGCAGTACTTC.

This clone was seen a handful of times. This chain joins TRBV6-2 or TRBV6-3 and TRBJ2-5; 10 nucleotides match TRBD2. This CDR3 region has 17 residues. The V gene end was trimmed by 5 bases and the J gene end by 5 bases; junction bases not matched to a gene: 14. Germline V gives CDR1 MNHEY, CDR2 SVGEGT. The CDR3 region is CASSLGWASGSGETQYF. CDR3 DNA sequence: TGTGCCAGCAGTCTAGGATGGGCTAGCGGGAGTGGCGAGACCCAGTACTTC.

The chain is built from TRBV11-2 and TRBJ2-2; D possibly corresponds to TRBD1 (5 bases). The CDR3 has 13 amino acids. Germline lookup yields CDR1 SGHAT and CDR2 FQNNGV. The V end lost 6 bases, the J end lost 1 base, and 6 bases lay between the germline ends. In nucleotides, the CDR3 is TGTGCCAGCAGTGACAGGAACACCGGGGAGCTGTTTTTT. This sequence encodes CASSDRNTGELFF.

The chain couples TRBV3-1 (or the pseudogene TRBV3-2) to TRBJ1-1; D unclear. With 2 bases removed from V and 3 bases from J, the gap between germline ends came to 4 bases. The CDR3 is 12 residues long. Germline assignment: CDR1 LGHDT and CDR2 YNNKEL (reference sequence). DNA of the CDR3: TGTGCCAGCAGCCAACTAGACACTGAAGCTTTCTTT. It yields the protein CASSQLDTEAFF.

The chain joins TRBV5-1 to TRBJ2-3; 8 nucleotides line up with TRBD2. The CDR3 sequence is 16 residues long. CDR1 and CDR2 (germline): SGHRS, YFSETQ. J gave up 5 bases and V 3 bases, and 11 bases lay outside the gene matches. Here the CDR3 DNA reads TGCGCCAGCAGCTCTTCAACTAGCGGACCCGGAGATACGCAGTATTTT. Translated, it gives CASSSSTSGPGDTQYF.

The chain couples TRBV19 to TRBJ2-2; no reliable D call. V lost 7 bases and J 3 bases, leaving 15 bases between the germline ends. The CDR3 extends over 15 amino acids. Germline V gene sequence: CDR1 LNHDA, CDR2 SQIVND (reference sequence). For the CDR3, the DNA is TGTGCCAGTATGTCTGAACACGGGTACACCGGGGAGCTGTTTTTT. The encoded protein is CASMSEHGYTGELFF.

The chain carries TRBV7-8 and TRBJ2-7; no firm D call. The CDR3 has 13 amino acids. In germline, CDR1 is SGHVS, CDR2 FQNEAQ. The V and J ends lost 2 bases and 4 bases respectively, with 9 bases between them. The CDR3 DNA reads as TGTGCCAGCAGCTTAACCCACGGGTACGAGCAGTACTTC. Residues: CASSLTHGYEQYF.

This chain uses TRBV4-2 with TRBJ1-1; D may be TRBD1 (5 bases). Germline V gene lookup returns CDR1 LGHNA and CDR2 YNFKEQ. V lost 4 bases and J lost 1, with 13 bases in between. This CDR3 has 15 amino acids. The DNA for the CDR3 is TGTGCCAGCAGCCGGGGCGGTCTCCCGAACACTGAAGCTTTCTTT. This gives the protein CASSRGGLPNTEAFF.

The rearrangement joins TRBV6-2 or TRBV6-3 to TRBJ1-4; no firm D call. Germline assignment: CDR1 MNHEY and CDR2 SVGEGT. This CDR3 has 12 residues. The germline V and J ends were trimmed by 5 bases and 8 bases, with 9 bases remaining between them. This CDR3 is CASSDPGEKLFF. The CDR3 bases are TGTGCCAGCAGTGATCCGGGAGAAAAACTGTTTTTT.

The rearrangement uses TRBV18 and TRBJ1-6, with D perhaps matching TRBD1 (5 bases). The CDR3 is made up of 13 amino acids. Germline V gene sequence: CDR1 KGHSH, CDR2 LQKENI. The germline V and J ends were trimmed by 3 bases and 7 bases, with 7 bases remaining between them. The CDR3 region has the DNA TGTGCCAGCTCACCGGGGGGAAATTCACCCCTCCACTTT. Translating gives CASSPGGNSPLHF.

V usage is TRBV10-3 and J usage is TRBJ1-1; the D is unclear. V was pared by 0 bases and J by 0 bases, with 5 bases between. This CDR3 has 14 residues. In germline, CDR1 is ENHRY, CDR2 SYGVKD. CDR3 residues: CAISESFVNTEAFF. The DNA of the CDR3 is TGTGCCATCAGTGAGTCTTTCGTGAACACTGAAGCTTTCTTT.

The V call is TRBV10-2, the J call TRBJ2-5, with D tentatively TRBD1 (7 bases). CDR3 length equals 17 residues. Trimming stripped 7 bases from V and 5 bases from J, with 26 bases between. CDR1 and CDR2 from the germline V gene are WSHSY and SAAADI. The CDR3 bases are TGCGCCAGCACACTACAGGGGCGCGGAGGGGGGTCGGAGACCCAGTACTTC. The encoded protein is CASTLQGRGGGSETQYF.

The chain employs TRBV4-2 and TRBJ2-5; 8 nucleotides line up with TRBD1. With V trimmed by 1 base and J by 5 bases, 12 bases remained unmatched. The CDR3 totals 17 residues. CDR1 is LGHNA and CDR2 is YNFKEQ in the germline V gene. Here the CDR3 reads CASSQGRTRTGWETQYF. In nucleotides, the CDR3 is TGTGCCAGCAGCCAAGGCCGGACCAGGACAGGGTGGGAGACCCAGTACTTC.

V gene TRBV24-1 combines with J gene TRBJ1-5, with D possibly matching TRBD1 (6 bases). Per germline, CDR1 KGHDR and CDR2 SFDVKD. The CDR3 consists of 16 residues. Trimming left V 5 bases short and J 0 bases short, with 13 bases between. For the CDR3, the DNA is TGTGCCACCAGTGGCACGGACAGCTATAGCAATCAGCCCCAGCATTTT. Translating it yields CATSGTDSYSNQPQHF.

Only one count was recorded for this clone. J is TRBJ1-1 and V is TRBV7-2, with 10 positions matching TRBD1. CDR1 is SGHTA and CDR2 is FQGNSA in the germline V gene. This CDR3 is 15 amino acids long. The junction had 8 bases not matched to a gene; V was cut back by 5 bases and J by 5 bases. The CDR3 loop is CASSAMTGGSTEAFF. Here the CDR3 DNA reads TGTGCCAGCAGCGCCATGACAGGGGGCTCAACTGAAGCTTTCTTT.

This chain's CDR3 is CASSSSGRSSETQYF. The CDR3 bases are TGTGCCAGCAGTTCTAGCGGGAGGTCGTCAGAGACCCAGTACTTC. V gene TRBV2 combines with J gene TRBJ2-5; 11 bases map to TRBD2. V was clipped by 5 bases and J by 4 bases; unmatched bases: 6. CDR3 length: 15 residues. The germline CDR1 and CDR2 sequences are SNHLY and FYNNEI.

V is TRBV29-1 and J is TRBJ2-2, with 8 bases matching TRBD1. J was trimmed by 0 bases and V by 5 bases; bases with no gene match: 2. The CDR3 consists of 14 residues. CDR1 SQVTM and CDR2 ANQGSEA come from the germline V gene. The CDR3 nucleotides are TGCAGCGTTCGGGACAGGTCGAACACCGGGGAGCTGTTTTTT. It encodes CSVRDRSNTGELFF.

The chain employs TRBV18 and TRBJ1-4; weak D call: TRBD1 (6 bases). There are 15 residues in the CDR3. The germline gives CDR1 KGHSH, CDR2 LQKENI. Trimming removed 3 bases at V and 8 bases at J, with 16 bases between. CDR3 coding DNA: TGTGCCAGCTCACCCTCCCAGGGGCGAGGGGAAAAACTGTTTTTT. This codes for CASSPSQGRGEKLFF.

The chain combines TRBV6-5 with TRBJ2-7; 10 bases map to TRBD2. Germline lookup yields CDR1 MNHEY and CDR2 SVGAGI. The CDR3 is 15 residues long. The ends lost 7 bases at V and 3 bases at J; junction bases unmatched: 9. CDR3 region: CASTWTSGGNYEQYF. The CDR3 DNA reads TGTGCCAGCACTTGGACTAGCGGAGGTAACTACGAGCAGTACTTC.